This T cell receptor (beta chain) was recorded in a study of cytotoxic CD8 clonotypes in ibrutinib-treated CLL. Profiled with immunoSEQ multiplex PCR; TCRdb holds only in-frame clones, not every one. The table has about 35,000 clones, roughly 50% seen once; the top ten hold 15% to 20%. A word on this clone: The antigen is unknown.

Germline assignment: CDR1 MNHEY and CDR2 SVGAGI. V lost 10 bases and J 3 bases, leaving 16 bases between the germline ends. The CDR3 loop spans 13 amino acids. Study-wide findings and caveats: Measured clonality at baseline was greater than in age-matched healthy donors and tracked with circulating CD8+ T-cell counts. Baseline levels were approached again at progression, after clonality had risen at ibrutinib response.

V usage is TRBV6-5 and J usage is TRBJ2-7; D is unresolved. The sample here was PBMCs, taken before ibrutinib treatment. This TCR was sampled from a human donor with chronic lymphocytic leukemia. CDR3 nucleotides: TGTGCCATCTCCCAAACGGCCCACTACGAGCAGTACTTC. Translation gives CAISQTAHYEQYF.